One and the same sample provided the 18 T cell receptor beta chains below, sequenced in a study of CD8+ T cells in alopecia areata. Described treatment: oral pan-JAK inhibitor, 5-10 mg twice daily. Extraction of RNA preceded its reverse transcription into cDNA, which served as the sequencing template. Sequencing used immunoSEQ multiplex PCR; TCRdb keeps in-frame clones, though not all of them. Of 250,000 to 350,000 clones listed, 60% were seen once; the top ten hold 0.93%. Specimen: CD4+ T cells sorted from blood, collected around week 54, from a patient treated with tofacitinib. The receptors stem from a human donor with alopecia areata.

The rearrangement uses TRBV23-1 and TRBJ1-1, with D maybe TRBD1 (6 bases). TRBV23-1 is noted as an ORF with a role that remains uncertain. V gave up 3 bases and J gave up 1 base, with 18 bases separating them. CDR3 size: 17 residues. The CDR3 coding sequence is TGCGCCAGCAGTCATGGACAGAGTTCAAACTCGAACACTGAAGCTTTCTTT. Protein: CASSHGQSSNSNTEAFF.

The V call is TRBV5-4, the J call TRBJ2-5; 10 bases match TRBD1. V lost 3 bases, J lost 5 bases, and 4 bases stayed unmatched. The CDR3 is 14 residues long. CDR1 and CDR2 (germline): SGHNT, YYREEE (reference sequence). CDR3 nucleotide sequence: TGTGCCAGCAGCTCGGGACAGGGGCAGGAGACCCAGTACTTC. This gives the protein CASSSGQGQETQYF.

This clone was observed a few times. This sequence joins TRBV29-1 and TRBJ1-1, with a possible D match to TRBD1 (6 bases). This CDR3 contains 13 residues. Germline V gives CDR1 SQVTM, CDR2 ANQGSEA. The CDR3: CSVVPGGVTEAFF. CDR3 bases: TGCAGTGTCGTTCCCGGGGGCGTCACTGAAGCTTTCTTT.

This clone appeared a few times. This sequence joins TRBV7-8 and TRBJ2-3; unclear D gene. The V and J ends lost 1 base and 3 bases respectively, with 14 bases between them. Germline V gene lookup returns CDR1 SGHVS and CDR2 FQNEAQ. The CDR3 consists of 16 residues. CDR3 amino acids: CASSLGLTVMTDTQYF. The CDR3, as DNA: TGTGCCAGCAGCTTAGGGCTTACGGTGATGACAGATACGCAGTATTTT.

The gene calls are TRBV29-1 and TRBJ1-2; no clear D gene. V gave up 4 bases and J gave up 8 bases, with 14 bases separating them. Per germline, CDR1 SQVTM and CDR2 ANQGSEA. The CDR3 sequence is 12 residues long. The chain's CDR3 is CSVVSGVEGYTF. CDR3 sequence (DNA): TGCAGCGTTGTATCCGGGGTAGAGGGCTACACCTTC.

This clone was counted only a few times. The chain recombines TRBV6-5 with TRBJ1-3, with D hard to call. The V end was cut by 7 bases, the J end by 0 bases, with 13 bases between. Per germline, CDR1 MNHEY and CDR2 SVGAGI. The CDR3 contains 15 residues. For the CDR3, the DNA is TGTGCCAGCACTAAACTGGGGATCTCTGGAAACACCATATATTTT. Translated, it gives CASTKLGISGNTIYF.

The chain carries TRBV29-1 and TRBJ2-5; TRBD1 is a possible D gene (5 bases). The length of the CDR3 is 14 residues. The germline V and J ends were trimmed by 4 bases and 0 bases, with 12 bases remaining between them. Germline CDR1 and CDR2: SQVTM and ANQGSEA. Written as DNA, the CDR3 is TGCAGCGTTGGTCCGACAGCGCACCAAGAGACCCAGTACTTC. It codes for CSVGPTAHQETQYF.

The chain employs TRBV30 and TRBJ1-2; D remains unclear. Between the trimmed V and J ends, which lost 4 bases and 3 bases, there was a span of 6 bases. The germline CDR1 and CDR2 sequences are GTSNPN and SVGIG (reference sequence). The CDR3 is 11 residues long. CDR3 residues: CAWTADYGYTF. The CDR3 DNA follows: TGTGCCTGGACGGCAGACTATGGCTACACCTTC.

This clone was seen only a few times. This rearrangement joins TRBV29-1 to TRBJ1-2; 7 bases agree with TRBD1. Trimming removed 6 bases from V and 7 bases from J; junction bases left unmatched: 5. In germline, CDR1 is SQVTM, CDR2 ANQGSEA. The CDR3 totals 11 residues. Here the CDR3 DNA reads TGCAGCGTGGGACAGCTCCTTGGCTACACCTTC. Amino acid sequence: CSVGQLLGYTF.

This chain links TRBV9 with TRBJ2-7; D is undetermined. The CDR3 is 14 residues long. The germline V gene has CDR1 SGDLS and CDR2 YYNGEE. V lost 4 bases and J lost 0, with 11 bases in between. CDR3: CASSRAASSYEQYF. For the CDR3, the DNA is TGTGCCAGCAGCCGGGCCGCGAGCTCCTACGAGCAGTACTTC. Based on the CDR3 plus reference TRBV9 and TRBJ2-7, the full variable domain is DSGVTQTPKHLITATGQRVTLRCSPRSGDLSVYWYQQSLDQGLQFLIQYYNGEERAKGNILERFSAQQFPDLHSELNLSSLELGDSALYFCASSRAASSYEQYFGPGTRLTVT.

J is TRBJ2-1 and V is TRBV9, with D unresolved. The CDR3 consists of 14 residues. Trimming cost V 0 bases and J 0 bases, with 4 bases left between them. The V gene's germline CDR1 is SGDLS and CDR2 YYNGEE. The CDR3 loop is CASSVVISYNEQFF. CDR3 DNA sequence: TGTGCCAGCAGCGTAGTAATCTCCTACAATGAGCAGTTCTTC. Together with reference TRBV9 and TRBJ2-1, the CDR3 gives the full variable domain: DSGVTQTPKHLITATGQRVTLRCSPRSGDLSVYWYQQSLDQGLQFLIQYYNGEERAKGNILERFSAQQFPDLHSELNLSSLELGDSALYFCASSVVISYNEQFFGPGTRLTVL.

In this sample, this clone turned up a few times. This chain uses TRBV7-2 with TRBJ2-5, with a weak D call TRBD2 (7 bases). Germline CDR1 reads SGHTA; CDR2 reads FQGNSA. The length of the CDR3 is 16 residues. V shed 1 base and J shed 3 bases, with 15 bases lying between them. CDR3 nucleotides: TGTGCCAGCAGCTTAGTGAATCGGGGGGCGGAAGAGACCCAGTACTTC. This gives the protein CASSLVNRGAEETQYF.

This clone was seen only once. A much larger clone differs by one base, so this may be a read error. The rearrangement links TRBV2 to TRBJ1-2; TRBD1 matches 8 bases. The CDR3 is 12 amino acids. Germline CDR1 and CDR2: SNHLY and FYNNEI. The V and J ends lost 5 bases and 6 bases, in that order; junction bases with no gene match: 2. This chain's CDR3 is CASSRTGNGYTF. CDR3 coding DNA: TGTGCCAGCAGTAGGACAGGGAATGGCTACACCTTC.

The CDR3 DNA follows: TGTGCCAGCAGCTTAGCTCTTGGAGGGGCCAACGTCCTGACTTTC. Translated: CASSLALGGANVLTF. This rearrangement joins TRBV11-2 to TRBJ2-6; D call uncertain. The CDR3 extends over 15 amino acids. The V and J ends lost 1 base and 4 bases respectively, with 8 bases between them. Germline V gene lookup returns CDR1 SGHAT and CDR2 FQNNGV.

The chain couples TRBV27 to TRBJ1-6; possible D gene TRBD1, 5 bases. This CDR3 spans 16 amino acids. V dropped 5 bases and J dropped 7 bases, with 18 bases sitting between them. The germline CDR1 and CDR2 sequences are MNHEY and SMNVEV (reference sequence). The CDR3 DNA is TGTGCCAGCAGTACAAATCTTATGTGGGACAATTCACCCCTCCACTTT. Translating gives CASSTNLMWDNSPLHF.

On this clone itself: This specimen includes other DNA sequences encoding the same CDR3. The rearrangement links TRBV7-9 to TRBJ1-5; D not resolved. The CDR3 contains 12 residues. Trimming left V 3 bases short and J 5 bases short, with 5 bases between. Germline V gene data show CDR1 as SEHNR and CDR2 as FQNEAQ (reference sequence). The CDR3 region is CASSFGDQPQHF. CDR3 nucleotides: TGTGCCAGCAGCTTTGGGGATCAGCCCCAGCATTTT. Based on the CDR3 plus reference TRBV7-9 and TRBJ1-5, the full variable domain is DTGVSQNPRHKITKRGQNVTFRCDPISEHNRLYWYRQTLGQGPEFLTYFQNEAQLEKSRLLSDRFSAERPKGSFSTLEIQRTEQGDSAMYLCASSFGDQPQHFGDGTRLSIL.

V and J are TRBV25-1 and TRBJ1-2; unclear D gene. The V end was cut by 8 bases, the J end by 8 bases, with 18 bases between. There are 13 residues in the CDR3. Germline loops: CDR1 MGHDK, CDR2 SYGVNS. CDR3 bases: TGTGCCAGCTGGGCCCTCACCGACGACGGCTACACCTTC. Translation: CASWALTDDGYTF.

DNA for the CDR3: TGCGCCAGCAGCTGGGGCGGACTAGCGGGCGCCGAGCAGTACTTC. Translated: CASSWGGLAGAEQYF. The genes are TRBV5-1 and TRBJ2-7, with 11 bases aligning to TRBD2. This CDR3 comprises 15 residues. Germline V gene sequence: CDR1 SGHRS, CDR2 YFSETQ. V lost 3 bases to trimming and J lost 6 bases; unmatched junction nucleotides: 8.